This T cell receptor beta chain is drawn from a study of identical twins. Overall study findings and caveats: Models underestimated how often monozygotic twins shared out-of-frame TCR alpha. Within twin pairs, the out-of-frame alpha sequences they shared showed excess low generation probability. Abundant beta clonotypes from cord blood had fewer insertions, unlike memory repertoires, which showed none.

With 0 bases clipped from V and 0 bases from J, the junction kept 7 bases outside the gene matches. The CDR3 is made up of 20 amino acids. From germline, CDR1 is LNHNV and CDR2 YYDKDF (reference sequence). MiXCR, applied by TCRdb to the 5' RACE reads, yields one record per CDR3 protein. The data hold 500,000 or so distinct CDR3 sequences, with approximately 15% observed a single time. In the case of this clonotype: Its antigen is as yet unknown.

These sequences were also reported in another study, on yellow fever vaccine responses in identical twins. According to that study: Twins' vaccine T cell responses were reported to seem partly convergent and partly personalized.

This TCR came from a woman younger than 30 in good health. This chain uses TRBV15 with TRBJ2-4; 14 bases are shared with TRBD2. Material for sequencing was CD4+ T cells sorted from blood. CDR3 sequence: CATSRDLTSGGVLAKNIQYF. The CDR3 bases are TGTGCCACCAGCAGAGATTTGACTAGCGGGGGGGTACTAGCCAAAAACATTCAGTACTTC.